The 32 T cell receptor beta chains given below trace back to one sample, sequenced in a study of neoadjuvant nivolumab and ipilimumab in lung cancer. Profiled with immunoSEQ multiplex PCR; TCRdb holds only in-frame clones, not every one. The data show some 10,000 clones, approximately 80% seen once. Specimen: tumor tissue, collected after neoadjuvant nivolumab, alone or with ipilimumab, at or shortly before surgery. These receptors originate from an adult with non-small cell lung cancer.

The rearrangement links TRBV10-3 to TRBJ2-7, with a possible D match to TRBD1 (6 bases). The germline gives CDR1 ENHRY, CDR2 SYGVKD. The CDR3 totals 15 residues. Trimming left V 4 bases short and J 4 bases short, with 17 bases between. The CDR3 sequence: CAISGPSPGEYEQYF. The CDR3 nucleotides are TGTGCCATCAGTGGTCCCTCTCCAGGGGAATACGAGCAGTACTTC.

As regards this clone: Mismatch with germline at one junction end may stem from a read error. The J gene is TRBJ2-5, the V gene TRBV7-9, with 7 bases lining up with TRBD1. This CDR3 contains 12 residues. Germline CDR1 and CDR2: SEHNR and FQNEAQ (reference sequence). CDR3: CAGRGSLETQYF. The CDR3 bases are TGTGCCGGCAGGGGGAGCCTGGAGACCCAGTACTTC.

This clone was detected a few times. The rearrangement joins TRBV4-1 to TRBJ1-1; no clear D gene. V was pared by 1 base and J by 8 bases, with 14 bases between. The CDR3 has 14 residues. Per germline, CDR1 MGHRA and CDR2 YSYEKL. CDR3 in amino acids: CASSQVGLVGEAFF. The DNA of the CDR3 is TGCGCCAGCAGCCAAGTAGGACTGGTGGGGGAAGCTTTCTTT.

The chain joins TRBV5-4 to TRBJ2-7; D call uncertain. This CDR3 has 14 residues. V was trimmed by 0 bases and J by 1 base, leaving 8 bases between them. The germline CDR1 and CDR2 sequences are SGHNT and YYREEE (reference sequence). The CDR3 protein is CASSLGFGSYEQYF. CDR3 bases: TGTGCCAGCAGCTTGGGATTCGGGTCCTACGAGCAGTACTTC.

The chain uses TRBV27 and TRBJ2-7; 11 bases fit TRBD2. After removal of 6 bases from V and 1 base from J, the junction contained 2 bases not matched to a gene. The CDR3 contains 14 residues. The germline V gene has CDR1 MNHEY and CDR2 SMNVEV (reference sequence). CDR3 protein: CASSWTSGSYEQYF. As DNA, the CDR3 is TGTGCCAGCAGCTGGACTAGCGGGTCCTACGAGCAGTACTTC.

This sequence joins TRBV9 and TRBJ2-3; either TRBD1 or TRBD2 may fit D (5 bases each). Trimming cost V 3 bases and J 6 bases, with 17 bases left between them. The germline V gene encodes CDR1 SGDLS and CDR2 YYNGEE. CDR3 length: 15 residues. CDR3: CASSGGIVGSDTQYF. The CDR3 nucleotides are TGTGCCAGCAGCGGGGGGATAGTGGGGAGTGATACGCAGTATTTT.

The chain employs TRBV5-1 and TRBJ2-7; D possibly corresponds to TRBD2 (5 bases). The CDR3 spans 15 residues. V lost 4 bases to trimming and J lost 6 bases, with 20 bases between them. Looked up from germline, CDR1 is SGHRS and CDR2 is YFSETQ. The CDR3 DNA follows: TGCGCCAGCAGCATAAACCTCGGACTGGCCGGCGAGCAGTACTTC. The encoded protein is CASSINLGLAGEQYF.

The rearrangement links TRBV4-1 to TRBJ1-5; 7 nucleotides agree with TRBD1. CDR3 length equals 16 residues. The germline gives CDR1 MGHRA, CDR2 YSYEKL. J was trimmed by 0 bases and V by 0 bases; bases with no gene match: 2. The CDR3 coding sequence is TGCGCCAGCAGCCAAGAAAGGACAGGTAGCAATCAGCCCCAGCATTTT. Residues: CASSQERTGSNQPQHF.

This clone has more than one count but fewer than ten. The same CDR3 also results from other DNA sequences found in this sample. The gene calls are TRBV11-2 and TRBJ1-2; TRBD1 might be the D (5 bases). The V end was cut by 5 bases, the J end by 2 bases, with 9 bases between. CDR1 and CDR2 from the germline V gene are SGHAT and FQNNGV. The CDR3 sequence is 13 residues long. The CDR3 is CASSRDSNYGYTF. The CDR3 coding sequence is TGTGCCAGCAGCCGAGACAGCAACTATGGCTACACCTTC.

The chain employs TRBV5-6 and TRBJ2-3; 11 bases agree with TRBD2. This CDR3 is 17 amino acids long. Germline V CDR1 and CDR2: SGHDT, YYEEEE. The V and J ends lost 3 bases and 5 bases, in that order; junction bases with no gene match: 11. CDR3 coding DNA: TGTGCCAGCAGCTCCCCGGGACTAGCGGTTCTGGGAGATACGCAGTATTTT. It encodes CASSSPGLAVLGDTQYF.

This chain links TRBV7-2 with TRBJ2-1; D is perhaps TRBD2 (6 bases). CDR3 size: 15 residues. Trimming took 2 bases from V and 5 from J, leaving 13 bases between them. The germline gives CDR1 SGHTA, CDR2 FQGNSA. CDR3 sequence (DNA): TGTGCCAGCAGCTTAACTTCAGGGACTCACAATGAGCAGTTCTTC. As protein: CASSLTSGTHNEQFF.

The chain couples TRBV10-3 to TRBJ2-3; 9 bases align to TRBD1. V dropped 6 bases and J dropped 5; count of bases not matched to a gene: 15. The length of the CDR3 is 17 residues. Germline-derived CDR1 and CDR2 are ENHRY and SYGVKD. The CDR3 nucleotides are TGTGCCATCAGAGCCGGGACAGGGAAGGGGGCAGGAGATACGCAGTATTTT. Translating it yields CAIRAGTGKGAGDTQYF.

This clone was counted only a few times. In nucleotides, the CDR3 is TGTGCCAGTACTCTCCGGGCAGGGGATGTCTACGAGCAGTACTTC. This translates into CASTLRAGDVYEQYF. The chain has TRBV19 and TRBJ2-7; TRBD1 might be the D (6 bases). The CDR3 is 15 residues long. Trimming cost V 7 bases and J 3 bases, with 19 bases left between them. CDR1 is LNHDA and CDR2 is SQIVND in the germline V gene (reference sequence).

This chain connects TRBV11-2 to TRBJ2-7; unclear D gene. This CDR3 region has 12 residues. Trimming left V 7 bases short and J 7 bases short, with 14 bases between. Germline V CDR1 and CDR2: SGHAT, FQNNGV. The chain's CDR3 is CASTEPPWEQYF. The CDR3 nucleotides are TGTGCCAGCACCGAACCCCCTTGGGAGCAGTACTTC.

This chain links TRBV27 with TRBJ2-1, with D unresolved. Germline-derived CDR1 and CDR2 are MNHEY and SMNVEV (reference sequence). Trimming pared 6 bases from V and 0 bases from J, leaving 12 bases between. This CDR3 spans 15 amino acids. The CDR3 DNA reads TGTGCCAGCAGCAAAGGGTCTAGCTCCTACAATGAGCAGTTCTTC. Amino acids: CASSKGSSSYNEQFF.

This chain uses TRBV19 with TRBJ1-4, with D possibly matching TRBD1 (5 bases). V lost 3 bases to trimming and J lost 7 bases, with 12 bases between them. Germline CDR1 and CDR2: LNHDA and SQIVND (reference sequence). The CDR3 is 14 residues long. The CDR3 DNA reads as TGTGCCAGTAGTATCGGGGCAGCAACTGAAAAACTGTTTTTT. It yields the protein CASSIGAATEKLFF.

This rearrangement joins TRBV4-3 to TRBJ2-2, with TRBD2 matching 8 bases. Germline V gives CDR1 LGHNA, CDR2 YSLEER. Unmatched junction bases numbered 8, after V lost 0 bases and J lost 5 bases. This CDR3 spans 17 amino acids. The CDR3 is CASSQDPPGGRTGELFF. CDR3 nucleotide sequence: TGCGCCAGCAGCCAAGATCCACCGGGAGGGAGAACCGGGGAGCTGTTTTTT.

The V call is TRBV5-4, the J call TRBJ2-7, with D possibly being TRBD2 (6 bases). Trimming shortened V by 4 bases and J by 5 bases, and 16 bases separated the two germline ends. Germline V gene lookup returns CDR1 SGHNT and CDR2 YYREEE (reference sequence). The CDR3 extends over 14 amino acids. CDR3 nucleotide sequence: TGTGCCAGCAGCCTGGGAGGTGTTGAGGACGAGCAGTACTTC. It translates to CASSLGGVEDEQYF.

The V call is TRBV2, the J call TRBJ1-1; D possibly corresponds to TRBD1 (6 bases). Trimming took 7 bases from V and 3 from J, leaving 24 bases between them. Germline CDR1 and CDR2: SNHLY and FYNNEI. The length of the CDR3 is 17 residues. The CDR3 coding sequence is TGTGCCAGCATCCTCGGGGGGTGGACAGCCTCATACACTGAAGCTTTCTTT. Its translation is CASILGGWTASYTEAFF.

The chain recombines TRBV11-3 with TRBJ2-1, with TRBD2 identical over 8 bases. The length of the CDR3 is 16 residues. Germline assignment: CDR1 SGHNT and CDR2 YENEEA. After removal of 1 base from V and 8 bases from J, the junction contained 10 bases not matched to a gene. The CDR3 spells CASSLGISGRSDEQFF. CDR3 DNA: TGTGCCAGCAGCTTAGGCATCAGCGGGAGATCGGATGAGCAGTTCTTC.

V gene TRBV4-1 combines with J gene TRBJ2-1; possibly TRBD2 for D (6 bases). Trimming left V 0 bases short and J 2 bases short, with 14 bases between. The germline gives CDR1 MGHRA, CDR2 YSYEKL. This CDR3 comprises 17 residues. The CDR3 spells CASSQDRWAGTYNEQFF. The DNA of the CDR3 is TGCGCCAGCAGCCAAGATCGGTGGGCGGGAACCTACAATGAGCAGTTCTTC.

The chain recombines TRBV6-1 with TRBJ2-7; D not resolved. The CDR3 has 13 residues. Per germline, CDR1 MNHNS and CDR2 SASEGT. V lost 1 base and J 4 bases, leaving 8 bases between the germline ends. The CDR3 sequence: CASSEGREYEQYF. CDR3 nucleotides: TGTGCCAGCAGTGAAGGGCGCGAGTACGAGCAGTACTTC.

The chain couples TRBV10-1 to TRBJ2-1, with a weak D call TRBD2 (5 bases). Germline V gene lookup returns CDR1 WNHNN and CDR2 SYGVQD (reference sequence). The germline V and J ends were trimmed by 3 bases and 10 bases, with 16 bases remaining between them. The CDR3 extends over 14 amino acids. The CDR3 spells CASSDNGKGWEQFF. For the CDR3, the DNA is TGCGCCAGCAGTGATAACGGGAAAGGCTGGGAGCAGTTCTTC.

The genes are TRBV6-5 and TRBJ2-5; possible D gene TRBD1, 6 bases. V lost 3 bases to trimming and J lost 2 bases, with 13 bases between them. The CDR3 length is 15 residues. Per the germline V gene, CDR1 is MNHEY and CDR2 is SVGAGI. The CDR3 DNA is TGTGCCAGCAGTTATAAAGGGGGATCTCAAGAGACCCAGTACTTC. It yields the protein CASSYKGGSQETQYF.

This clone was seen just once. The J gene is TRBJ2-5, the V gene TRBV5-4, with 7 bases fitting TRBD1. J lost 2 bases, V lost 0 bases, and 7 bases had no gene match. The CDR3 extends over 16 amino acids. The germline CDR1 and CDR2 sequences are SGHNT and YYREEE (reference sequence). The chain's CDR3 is CASSLGRAGGQETQYF. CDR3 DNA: TGTGCCAGCAGCTTGGGCAGGGCAGGGGGACAAGAGACCCAGTACTTC.

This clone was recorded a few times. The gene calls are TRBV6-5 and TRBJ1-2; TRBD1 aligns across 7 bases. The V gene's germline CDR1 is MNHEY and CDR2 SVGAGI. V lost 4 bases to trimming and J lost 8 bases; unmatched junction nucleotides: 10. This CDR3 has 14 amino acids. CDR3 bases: TGTGCCAGCAGTTCCCCAGGGGGGGGCCGAGGCTACACCTTC. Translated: CASSSPGGGRGYTF.

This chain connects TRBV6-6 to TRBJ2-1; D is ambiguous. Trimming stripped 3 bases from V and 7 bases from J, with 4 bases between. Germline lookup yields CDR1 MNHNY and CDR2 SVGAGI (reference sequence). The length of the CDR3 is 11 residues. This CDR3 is CASSYLNEQFF. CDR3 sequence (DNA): TGTGCCAGCAGTTATTTAAATGAGCAGTTCTTC.

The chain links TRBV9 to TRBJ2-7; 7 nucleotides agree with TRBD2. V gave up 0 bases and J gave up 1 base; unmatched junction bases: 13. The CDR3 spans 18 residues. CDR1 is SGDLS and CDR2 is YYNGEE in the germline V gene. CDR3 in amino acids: CASSVAYPPRRGSYEQYF. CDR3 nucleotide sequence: TGTGCCAGCAGCGTAGCCTACCCACCGAGGCGGGGGTCCTACGAGCAGTACTTC. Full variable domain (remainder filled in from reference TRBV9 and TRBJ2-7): DSGVTQTPKHLITATGQRVTLRCSPRSGDLSVYWYQQSLDQGLQFLIQYYNGEERAKGNILERFSAQQFPDLHSELNLSSLELGDSALYFCASSVAYPPRRGSYEQYFGPGTRLTVT.

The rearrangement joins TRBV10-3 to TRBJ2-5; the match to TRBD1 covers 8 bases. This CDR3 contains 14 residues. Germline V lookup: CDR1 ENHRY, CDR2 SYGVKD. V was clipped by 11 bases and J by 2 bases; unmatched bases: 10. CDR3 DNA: TGTGCCCTAACCGACAGGGGCCTACAAGAGACCCAGTACTTC. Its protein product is CALTDRGLQETQYF.

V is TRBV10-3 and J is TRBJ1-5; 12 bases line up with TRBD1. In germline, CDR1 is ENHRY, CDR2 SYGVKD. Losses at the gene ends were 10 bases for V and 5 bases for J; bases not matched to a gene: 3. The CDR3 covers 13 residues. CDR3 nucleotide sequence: TGTGCCACGGGGACAGGGGGCGATCAGCCCCAGCATTTT. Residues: CATGTGGDQPQHF.

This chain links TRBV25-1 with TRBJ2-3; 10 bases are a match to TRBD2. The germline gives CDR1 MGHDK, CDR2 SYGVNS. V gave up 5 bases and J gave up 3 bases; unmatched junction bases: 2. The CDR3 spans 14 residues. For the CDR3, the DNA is TGTGCCAGCAGTCTAGCGGGGGATACAGATACGCAGTATTTT. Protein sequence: CASSLAGDTDTQYF. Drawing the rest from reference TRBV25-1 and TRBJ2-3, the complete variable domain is EADIYQTPRYLVIGTGKKITLECSQTMGHDKMYWYQQDPGMELHLIHYSYGVNSTEKGDLSSESTVSRIRTEHFPLTLESARPSHTSQYLCASSLAGDTDTQYFGPGTRLTVL.

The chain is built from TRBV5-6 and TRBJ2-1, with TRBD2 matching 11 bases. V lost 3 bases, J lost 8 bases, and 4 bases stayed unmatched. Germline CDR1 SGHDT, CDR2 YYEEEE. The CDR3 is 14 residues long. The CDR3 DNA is TGTGCCAGCAGCTACATACTAGCGGGAGATGAGCAGTTCTTC. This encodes CASSYILAGDEQFF. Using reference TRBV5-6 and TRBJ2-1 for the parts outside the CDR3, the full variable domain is DAGVTQSPTHLIKTRGQQVTLRCSPKSGHDTVSWYQQALGQGPQFIFQYYEEEERQRGNFPDRFSGHQFPNYSSELNVNALLLGDSALYLCASSYILAGDEQFFGPGTRLTVL.